This T cell receptor (beta chain) stems from a study of T cells in Graves' hyperthyroidism and ophthalmopathy. Amplification targeted TCR beta CDR3 regions from RNA transcripts. The primer set for the first-round RT-PCR of the TCR CDR3 was HTBI. TCRdb analysed the multiplex PCR reads with MiXCR anew, one entry per CDR3 protein. The sample has about 350,000 distinct CDR3 sequences, about a sixth seen once; the top ten hold around 15%. This CDR3 has 16 residues. V was pared by 0 bases and J by 4 bases, with 13 bases between. Germline V gives CDR1 SGHRS, CDR2 YFSETQ. Disease lasting under 3 months, a NOSPECS grade of at least 4, and a Clinical Activity Score of at least 3 were features of the ophthalmopathy patients. Orbital computed tomography, thyroid ultrasound, serum thyroxine and TRAb, and clinical symptoms together informed the diagnoses. In its sample, this clonotype was seen many times. The target antigen is unknown.

Points from the study as a whole: Separating ophthalmopathy from stable hyperthyroidism was achieved by a 13 V-J model.

The chain joins TRBV5-1 to TRBJ2-2, with D possibly TRBD2 on 5 matching bases. The sequence was collected from a woman in her thirties or forties with Graves' ophthalmopathy. The sequenced sample was blood. The CDR3 region is CASSLDGVASTGELFF. Here the CDR3 DNA reads TGCGCCAGCAGCTTGGATGGGGTAGCGAGCACCGGGGAGCTGTTTTTT.